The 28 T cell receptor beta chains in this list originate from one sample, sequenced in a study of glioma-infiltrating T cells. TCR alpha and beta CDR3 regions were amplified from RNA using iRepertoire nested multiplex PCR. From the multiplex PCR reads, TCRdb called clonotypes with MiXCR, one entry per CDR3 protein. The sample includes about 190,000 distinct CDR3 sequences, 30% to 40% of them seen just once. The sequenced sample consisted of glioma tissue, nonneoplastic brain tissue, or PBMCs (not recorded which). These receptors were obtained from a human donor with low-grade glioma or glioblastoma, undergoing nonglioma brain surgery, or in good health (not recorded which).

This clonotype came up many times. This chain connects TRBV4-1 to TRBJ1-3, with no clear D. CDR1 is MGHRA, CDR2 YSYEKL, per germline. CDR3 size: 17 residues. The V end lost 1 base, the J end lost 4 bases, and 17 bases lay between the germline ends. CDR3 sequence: CASSQGPALGSGNTIYF. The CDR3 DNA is TGCGCCAGCAGCCAAGGGCCCGCGCTCGGGTCCGGAAACACCATATATTTT.

CDR3 sequence: CASSIQAGQRIQPQHF. CDR3 nucleotide sequence: TGTGCCAGTAGTATTCAGGCCGGACAGAGAATTCAGCCCCAGCATTTT. The chain couples TRBV19 to TRBJ1-5; a weak D match, TRBD1 (6 bases). This CDR3 region has 16 residues. Trimming left V 3 bases short and J 6 bases short, with 18 bases between. Germline CDR1 is LNHDA and CDR2 is SQIVND (reference sequence).

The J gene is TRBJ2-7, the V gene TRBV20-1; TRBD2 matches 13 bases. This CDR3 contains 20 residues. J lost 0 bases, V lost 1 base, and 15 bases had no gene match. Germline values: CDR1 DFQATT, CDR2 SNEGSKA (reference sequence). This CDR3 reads CSARVKGGGLAGVSSYEQYF. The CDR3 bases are TGCAGTGCTAGAGTTAAGGGAGGAGGACTAGCGGGAGTAAGCTCCTACGAGCAGTACTTC.

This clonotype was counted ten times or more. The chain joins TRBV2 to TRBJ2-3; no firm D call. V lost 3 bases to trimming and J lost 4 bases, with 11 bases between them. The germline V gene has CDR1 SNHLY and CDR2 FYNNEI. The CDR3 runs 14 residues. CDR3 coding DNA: TGTGCCAGCAGTGAGTGGTACGGTCCAGATACGCAGTATTTT. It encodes CASSEWYGPDTQYF.

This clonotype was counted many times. CDR3 nucleotide sequence: TGCGCCAGCAGCCAAGATTGGACGAGCAATGAGCAGTTCTTC. This sequence encodes CASSQDWTSNEQFF. The rearrangement joins TRBV4-3 to TRBJ2-1; D gene ambiguous. Trimming took 0 bases from V and 6 from J, leaving 9 bases between them. Looked up from germline, CDR1 is LGHNA and CDR2 is YSLEER. The CDR3 runs to 14 residues.

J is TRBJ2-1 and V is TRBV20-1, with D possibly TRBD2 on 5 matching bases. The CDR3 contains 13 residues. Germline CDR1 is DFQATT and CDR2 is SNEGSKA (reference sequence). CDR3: CREKGGHYNEQFF. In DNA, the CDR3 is TGCCGTGAGAAAGGAGGCCACTACAATGAGCAGTTCTTC.

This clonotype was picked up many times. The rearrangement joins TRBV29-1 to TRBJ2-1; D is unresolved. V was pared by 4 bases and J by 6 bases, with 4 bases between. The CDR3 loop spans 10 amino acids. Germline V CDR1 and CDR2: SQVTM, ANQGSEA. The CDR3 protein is CSVAVNEQFF. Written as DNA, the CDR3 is TGCAGCGTTGCCGTCAATGAGCAGTTCTTC.

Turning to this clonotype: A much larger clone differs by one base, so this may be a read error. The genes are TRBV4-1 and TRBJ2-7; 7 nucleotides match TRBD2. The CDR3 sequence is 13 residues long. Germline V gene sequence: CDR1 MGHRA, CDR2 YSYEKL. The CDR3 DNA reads TGCGCCAGCAGCCAAGCGGGGGGTAACGAGCAGTCCTTC. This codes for CASSQAGGNEQSF.

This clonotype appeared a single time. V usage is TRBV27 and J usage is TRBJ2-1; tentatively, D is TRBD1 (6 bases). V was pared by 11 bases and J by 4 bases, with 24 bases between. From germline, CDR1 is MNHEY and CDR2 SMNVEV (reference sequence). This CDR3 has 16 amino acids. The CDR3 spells CAASDQTRGRYNEQFF. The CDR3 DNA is TGTGCCGCCAGTGACCAAACTAGGGGGAGATACAATGAGCAGTTCTTC.

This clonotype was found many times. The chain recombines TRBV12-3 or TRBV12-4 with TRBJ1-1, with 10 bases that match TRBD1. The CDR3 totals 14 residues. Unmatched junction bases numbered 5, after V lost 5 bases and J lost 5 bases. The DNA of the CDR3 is TGTGCCAGCAGTCCAGGACAGGGGGAAACTGAAGCTTTCTTT. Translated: CASSPGQGETEAFF.

CDR3 protein: CASSTSGQANTEAFF. The CDR3 coding sequence is TGTGCCAGTAGTACTTCGGGACAGGCGAACACTGAAGCTTTCTTT. V is TRBV19 and J is TRBJ1-1; 8 bases line up with TRBD1. Germline CDR1 and CDR2: LNHDA and SQIVND (reference sequence). This CDR3 contains 15 residues. The ends lost 4 bases at V and 1 base at J; junction bases unmatched: 5.

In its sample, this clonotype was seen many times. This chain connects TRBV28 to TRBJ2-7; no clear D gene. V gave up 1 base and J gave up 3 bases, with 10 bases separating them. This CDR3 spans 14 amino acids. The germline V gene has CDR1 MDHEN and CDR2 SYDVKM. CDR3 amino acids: CASSLSVKYYEQYF. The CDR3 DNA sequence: TGTGCCAGCAGTTTATCAGTGAAGTACTACGAGCAGTACTTC.

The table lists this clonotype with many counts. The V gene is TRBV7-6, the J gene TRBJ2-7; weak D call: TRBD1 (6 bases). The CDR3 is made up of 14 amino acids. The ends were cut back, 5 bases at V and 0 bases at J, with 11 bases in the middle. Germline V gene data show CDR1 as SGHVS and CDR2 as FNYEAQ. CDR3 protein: CASSDRGGSYEQYF. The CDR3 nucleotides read TGTGCCAGCAGCGACCGAGGGGGCTCCTACGAGCAGTACTTC.

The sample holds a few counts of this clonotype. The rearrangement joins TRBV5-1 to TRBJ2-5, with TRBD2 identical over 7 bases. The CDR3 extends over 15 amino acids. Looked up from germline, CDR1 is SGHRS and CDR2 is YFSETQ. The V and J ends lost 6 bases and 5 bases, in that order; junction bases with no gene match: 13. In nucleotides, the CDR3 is TGCGCCAGCAAAGGTCCGGGAGGACGAGGGGAGACCCAGTACTTC. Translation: CASKGPGGRGETQYF.

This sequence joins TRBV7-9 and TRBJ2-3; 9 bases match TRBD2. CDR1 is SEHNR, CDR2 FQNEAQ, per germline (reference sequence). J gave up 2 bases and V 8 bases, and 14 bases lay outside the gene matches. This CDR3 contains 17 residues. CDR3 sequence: CASSGWASGGFTDTQYF. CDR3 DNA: TGTGCCAGCTCGGGATGGGCGAGCGGGGGGTTCACAGATACGCAGTATTTT.

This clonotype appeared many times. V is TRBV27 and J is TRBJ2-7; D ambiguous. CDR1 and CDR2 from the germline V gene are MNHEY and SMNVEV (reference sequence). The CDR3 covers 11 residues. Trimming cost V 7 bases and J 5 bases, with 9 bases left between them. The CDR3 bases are TGTGCCAGCATTTTCGGCAACGAGCAGTACTTC. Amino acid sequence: CASIFGNEQYF.

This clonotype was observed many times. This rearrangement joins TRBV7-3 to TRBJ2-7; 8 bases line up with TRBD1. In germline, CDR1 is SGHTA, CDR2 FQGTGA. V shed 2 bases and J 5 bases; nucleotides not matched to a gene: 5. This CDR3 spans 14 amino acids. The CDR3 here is CASSLQQGDHEQYF. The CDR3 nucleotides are TGTGCCAGCAGCTTACAACAGGGGGACCACGAGCAGTACTTC. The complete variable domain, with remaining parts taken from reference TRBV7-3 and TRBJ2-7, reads GAGVSQTPSNKVTEKGKYVELRCDPISGHTALYWYRQSLGQGPEFLIYFQGTGAADDSGLPNDRFFAVRPEGSVSTLKIQRTERGDSAVYLCASSLQQGDHEQYFGPGTRLTVT.

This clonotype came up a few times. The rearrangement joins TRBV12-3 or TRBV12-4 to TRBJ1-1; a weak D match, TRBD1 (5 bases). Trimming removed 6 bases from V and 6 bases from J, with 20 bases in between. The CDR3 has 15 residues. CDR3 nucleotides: TGTGCCAGCAGCCCACCGACACCTCAGGGCCCTGAAGCTTTCTTT. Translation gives CASSPPTPQGPEAFF.

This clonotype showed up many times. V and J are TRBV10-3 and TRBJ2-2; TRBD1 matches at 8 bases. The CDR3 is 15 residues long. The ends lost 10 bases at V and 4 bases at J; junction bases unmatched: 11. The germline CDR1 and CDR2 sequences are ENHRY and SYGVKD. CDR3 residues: CATSSQGAPTGELFF. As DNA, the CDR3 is TGTGCCACCTCAAGCCAGGGGGCGCCCACCGGGGAGCTGTTTTTT.

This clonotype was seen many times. DNA for the CDR3: TGTGCCAGCAGTCGAGAGTGGACTAGCGGCTCCTACAATGAGCAGTTCTTC. Encoded protein: CASSREWTSGSYNEQFF. The V gene is TRBV12-3 or TRBV12-4, the J gene TRBJ2-1, with 10 bases lining up with TRBD2. Trimming removed 5 bases from V and 0 bases from J; junction bases left unmatched: 7. The CDR3 loop spans 17 amino acids.

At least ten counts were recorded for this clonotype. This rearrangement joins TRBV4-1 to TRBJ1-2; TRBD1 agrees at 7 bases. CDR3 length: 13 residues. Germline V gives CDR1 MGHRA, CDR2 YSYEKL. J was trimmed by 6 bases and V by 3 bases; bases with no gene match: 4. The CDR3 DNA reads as TGCGCCAGCAGCCACCCAGGGGGGGATGGCTACACCTTC. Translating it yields CASSHPGGDGYTF.

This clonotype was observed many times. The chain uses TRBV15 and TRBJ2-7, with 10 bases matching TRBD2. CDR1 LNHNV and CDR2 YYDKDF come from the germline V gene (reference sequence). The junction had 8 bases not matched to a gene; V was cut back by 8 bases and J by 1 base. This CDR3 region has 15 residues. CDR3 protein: CATGSTSGASYEQYF. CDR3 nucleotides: TGTGCCACCGGATCAACTAGCGGGGCATCCTACGAGCAGTACTTC.

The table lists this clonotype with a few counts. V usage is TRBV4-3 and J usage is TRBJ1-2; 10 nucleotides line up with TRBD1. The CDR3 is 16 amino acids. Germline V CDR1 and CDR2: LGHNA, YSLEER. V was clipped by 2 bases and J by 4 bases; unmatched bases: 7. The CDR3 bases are TGCGCCAGCAGCCAAATGGGGACAGGGGCGAGCTATGGCTACACCTTC. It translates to CASSQMGTGASYGYTF.

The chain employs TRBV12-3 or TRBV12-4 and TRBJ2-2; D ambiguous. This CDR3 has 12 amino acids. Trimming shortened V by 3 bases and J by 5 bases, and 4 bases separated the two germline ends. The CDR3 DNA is TGTGCCAGCAGTTTTTTTACCGGGGAGCTGTTTTTT. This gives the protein CASSFFTGELFF.

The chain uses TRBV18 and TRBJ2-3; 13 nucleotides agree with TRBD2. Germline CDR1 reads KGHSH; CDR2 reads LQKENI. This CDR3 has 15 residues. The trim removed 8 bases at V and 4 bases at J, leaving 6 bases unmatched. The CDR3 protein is CASQGLAGEADTQYF. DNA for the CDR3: TGTGCCAGCCAAGGACTAGCGGGAGAGGCAGATACGCAGTATTTT.

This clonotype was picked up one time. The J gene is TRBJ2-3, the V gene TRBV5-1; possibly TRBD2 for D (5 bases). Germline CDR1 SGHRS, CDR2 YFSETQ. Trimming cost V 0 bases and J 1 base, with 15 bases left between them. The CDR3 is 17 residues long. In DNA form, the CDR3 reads TGCGCCAGCAGCTTGGCCCCGGGCGGGTTGCGCACAGATACGCAGTATTTT. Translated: CASSLAPGGLRTDTQYF.

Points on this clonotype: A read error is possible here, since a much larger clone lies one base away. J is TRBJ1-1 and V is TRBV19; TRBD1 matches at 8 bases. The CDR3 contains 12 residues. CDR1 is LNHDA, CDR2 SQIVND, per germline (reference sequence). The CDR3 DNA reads TGTGACAGTAGTAGACAGGGGTATGAAGCTTTCTTT. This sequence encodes CDSSRQGYEAFF.

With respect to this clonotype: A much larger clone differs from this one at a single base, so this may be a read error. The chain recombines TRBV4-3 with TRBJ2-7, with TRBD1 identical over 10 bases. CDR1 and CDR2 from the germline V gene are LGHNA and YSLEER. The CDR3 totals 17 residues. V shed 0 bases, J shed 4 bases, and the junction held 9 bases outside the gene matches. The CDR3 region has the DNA TGCGCCAGCAGCCAAGATCGGACGGGACAGGGGTTTTACGAGCAGTACTTC. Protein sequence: CASSQDRTGQGFYEQYF.